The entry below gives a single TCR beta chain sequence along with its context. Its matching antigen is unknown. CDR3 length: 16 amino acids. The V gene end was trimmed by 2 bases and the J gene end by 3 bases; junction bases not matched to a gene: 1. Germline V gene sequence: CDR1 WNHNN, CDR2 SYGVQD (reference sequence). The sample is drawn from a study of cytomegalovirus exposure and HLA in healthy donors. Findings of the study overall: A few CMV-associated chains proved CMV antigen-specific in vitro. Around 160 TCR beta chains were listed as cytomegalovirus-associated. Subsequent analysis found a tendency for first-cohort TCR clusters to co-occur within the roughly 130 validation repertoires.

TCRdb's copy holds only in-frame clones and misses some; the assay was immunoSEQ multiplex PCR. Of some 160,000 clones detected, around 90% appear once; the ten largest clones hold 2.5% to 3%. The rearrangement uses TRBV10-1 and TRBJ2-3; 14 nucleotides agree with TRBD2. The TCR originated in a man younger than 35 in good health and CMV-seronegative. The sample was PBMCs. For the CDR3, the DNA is TGCGCCAGCAGTGAGGGGACTAGCGGGAGTACAGATACGCAGTATTTT. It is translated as CASSEGTSGSTDTQYF.